Presented here are 9 T cell receptor beta chains from one specimen sequenced in a study of CD8+CD57+ T cells in acquired aplastic anemia. Both TCR beta VDJ combination and CDR3 sequence profiling were carried out. Genomic DNA was the template for this profiling. TCRdb itself ran the reads through MiXCR, one entry per CDR3 protein. The sample has around 430,000 distinct CDR3 sequences, approximately 32% seen once. Previously, flow cytometry had revealed CD8+CD57+ cell expansion in the patients chosen for sequencing. The specimen sequenced was sorted CD4+, CD8+, or CD8+CD57+ T cells (not recorded which) from PBMCs. Receptors originate from a human donor with aplastic anemia.

V gene TRBV5-1 combines with J gene TRBJ2-5, with 8 bases that match TRBD1. The CDR3 extends over 17 amino acids. Unmatched junction bases numbered 16, after V lost 4 bases and J lost 5 bases. Looked up from germline, CDR1 is SGHRS and CDR2 is YFSETQ. The chain's CDR3 is CASSAGGPGTGSETQYF. The CDR3 DNA is TGCGCCAGCAGCGCAGGGGGCCCGGGAACAGGGTCTGAGACCCAGTACTTC.

The V call is TRBV7-3, the J call TRBJ1-6; 8 bases line up with TRBD1. Germline values: CDR1 SGHTA, CDR2 FQGTGA. The CDR3 totals 17 residues. The J segment lost 9 bases and the V segment lost 2 bases, leaving 12 bases of the junction unmatched. The CDR3 coding sequence is TGTGCCAGCAGCTTAGGGGCAGGGGGCGCCGAGCCTTCACCCCTCCACTTT. Translated: CASSLGAGGAEPSPLHF.

This clonotype has a count of ten or more. The rearrangement joins TRBV19 to TRBJ1-1; D gene ambiguous. CDR1 is LNHDA and CDR2 is SQIVND in the germline V gene (reference sequence). V shed 3 bases and J shed 1 base, with 12 bases lying between them. The CDR3 is 15 residues long. The CDR3 loop is CASSMLWEGNTEAFF. The CDR3 bases are TGTGCCAGTAGTATGTTATGGGAGGGGAACACTGAAGCTTTCTTT.

J is TRBJ1-3 and V is TRBV15; TRBD1 matches 7 bases. V lost 3 bases to trimming and J lost 0 bases; unmatched junction nucleotides: 5. CDR1 and CDR2 (germline): LNHNV, YYDKDF (reference sequence). The CDR3 is made up of 16 amino acids. As DNA, the CDR3 is TGTGCCACCAGCAGGGGACAGCCCTTCTCTGGAAACACCATATATTTT. Its protein product is CATSRGQPFSGNTIYF.

The chain links TRBV2 to TRBJ1-2; D perhaps matches TRBD1 (6 bases). Germline V gives CDR1 SNHLY, CDR2 FYNNEI. Deletions cut 5 bases from V and 8 bases from J, with 18 bases between. This CDR3 has 14 residues. Here the CDR3 reads CASSSGALSRGYTF. CDR3 in DNA: TGTGCCAGCAGTTCAGGGGCATTGAGTAGAGGCTACACCTTC.

The V and J genes are TRBV6-5 and TRBJ1-4; D ambiguous. Trimming left V 0 bases short and J 8 bases short, with 4 bases between. There are 12 residues in the CDR3. Germline-derived CDR1 and CDR2 are MNHEY and SVGAGI. CDR3 bases: TGTGCCAGCAGTTACTCGAACGAAAAACTGTTTTTT. It is translated as CASSYSNEKLFF.

Remarks on this clonotype: The junction shows a germline mismatch at one end, possibly a read error. The CDR3 DNA is TGTGCCAGCAGCCTTCAGGGGATCGTTCAAGAGGCCCAGTACTTC. Translating it yields CASSLQGIVQEAQYF. V and J are TRBV2 and TRBJ2-5; D possibly corresponds to TRBD1 (6 bases). The length of the CDR3 is 15 residues. Per germline, CDR1 SNHLY and CDR2 FYNNEI.

This clonotype was seen only once. The junction differs from germline at one of its ends, possibly a read error. The chain recombines TRBV11-2 with TRBJ1-3; 8 bases agree with TRBD1. The CDR3 totals 16 residues. Per germline, CDR1 SGHAT and CDR2 FQNNGV. This chain's CDR3 is CASSTQTGDSGSTIYF. CDR3 nucleotide sequence: TGTGCCAGCAGCACGCAGACAGGGGACTCTGGAAGCACCATATATTTT.

In this sample, this clonotype turned up many times. The chain joins TRBV19 to TRBJ2-3; D gene unclear. Trimming pared 5 bases from V and 0 bases from J, leaving 15 bases between. The CDR3 length is 16 residues. Looked up from germline, CDR1 is LNHDA and CDR2 is SQIVND (reference sequence). The CDR3 DNA reads as TGTGCCAGTAGTCCCCGAGAGCGCGCGAGCACAGATACGCAGTATTTT. Amino acid sequence: CASSPRERASTDTQYF.